These 25 T cell receptor beta chains share one sample of origin, sequenced in a study of blood T cell repertoires in COVID-19 (dated by TCRdb to 2018 to 2021). The library was obtained by the immunoSEQ multiplex PCR assay. The table comes from immuneACCESS by way of TCRdb, which keeps in-frame sequences with V and J called. Part of the clones is missing from these tables; in studies checked, under half for an unresolved V gene and the rest for unknown reasons. The sample table holds tens of thousands of clones, of which approximately 89% were seen once. The ten top clones hold more than 10% of the sample. The sample was peripheral blood. These receptor sequences come from a man aged 65 to 79 with active or convalescent COVID-19.

This clone was recorded once. V usage is TRBV4-3 and J usage is TRBJ1-2; D is perhaps TRBD1 (5 bases). Germline values: CDR1 LGHNA, CDR2 YSLEER. This CDR3 contains 15 residues. The germline V and J ends were trimmed by 0 bases and 4 bases, with 12 bases remaining between them. The CDR3 bases are TGCGCCAGCAGCCAAGAGACAGTCCTCTTCTATGGCTACACCTTC. It codes for CASSQETVLFYGYTF.

This sequence joins TRBV6-5 and TRBJ1-6; 11 bases are shared with TRBD1. The V gene end was trimmed by 6 bases and the J gene end by 8 bases; junction bases not matched to a gene: 6. Germline V gene lookup returns CDR1 MNHEY and CDR2 SVGAGI. The CDR3 extends over 15 amino acids. The DNA of the CDR3 is TGTGCCAGCAGGCCCGGACAGGGGGCTTATTCACCCCTCCACTTT. This encodes CASRPGQGAYSPLHF.

The chain has TRBV27 and TRBJ1-1, with TRBD1 matching 8 bases. CDR3 size: 14 residues. Germline-derived CDR1 and CDR2 are MNHEY and SMNVEV (reference sequence). The J segment lost 2 bases and the V segment lost 6 bases, leaving 5 bases of the junction unmatched. CDR3 loop: CASRLDRANTEAFF. The CDR3 region has the DNA TGTGCCAGCAGACTGGACAGGGCCAACACTGAAGCTTTCTTT.

The chain links TRBV6-2 or TRBV6-3 to TRBJ1-6, with 7 bases lining up with TRBD1. The CDR3 has 15 amino acids. V gave up 5 bases and J gave up 2 bases; unmatched junction bases: 3. CDR1 is MNHEY and CDR2 is SVGEGT in the germline V gene. In DNA form, the CDR3 reads TGTGCCAGCAGTCCAGACAGGGCCTATAATTCACCCCTCCACTTT. This codes for CASSPDRAYNSPLHF.

This chain connects TRBV2 to TRBJ1-2; no reliable D call. With 6 bases removed from V and 4 bases from J, the gap between germline ends came to 12 bases. The CDR3 sequence is 13 residues long. The germline CDR1 and CDR2 sequences are SNHLY and FYNNEI. The DNA for the CDR3 is TGTGCCAGCAGGGGAGAGGTCTCCTATGGCTACACCTTC. Translation: CASRGEVSYGYTF. The full variable domain, completed using reference TRBV2 and TRBJ1-2, is EPEVTQTPSHQVTQMGQEVILRCVPISNHLYFYWYRQILGQKVEFLVSFYNNEISEKSEIFDDQFSVERPDGSNFTLKIRSTKLEDSAMYFCASRGEVSYGYTFGSGTRLTVV.

This chain connects TRBV7-3 to TRBJ2-2; D remains ambiguous. CDR1 and CDR2 from the germline V gene are SGHTA and FQGTGA. V lost 2 bases, J lost 4 bases, and 8 bases lay in between. The CDR3 has 14 amino acids. DNA for the CDR3: TGTGCCAGCAGCTTAGAAAGGAGCACCGGGGAGCTGTTTTTT. This codes for CASSLERSTGELFF.

DNA for the CDR3: TGTGCCAGCAAAACAGCGAGGGGGCACGGAGATACGCAGTATTTT. This translates into CASKTARGHGDTQYF. The chain links TRBV7-2 to TRBJ2-3; TRBD1 matches at 7 bases. Germline V lookup: CDR1 SGHTA, CDR2 FQGNSA. Unmatched junction bases numbered 12, after V lost 7 bases and J lost 5 bases. This CDR3 is 15 amino acids long.

The CDR3 loop is CAWRVPGGLNYGYTF. As DNA, the CDR3 is TGTGCCTGGAGAGTGCCGGGAGGCCTAAACTATGGCTACACCTTC. This sequence joins TRBV30 and TRBJ1-2; unclear D gene. The germline gives CDR1 GTSNPN, CDR2 SVGIG (reference sequence). This CDR3 is built from 15 residues. V was pared by 3 bases and J by 2 bases, with 16 bases between.

The rearrangement joins TRBV6-6 to TRBJ1-6; TRBD1 aligns across 8 bases. CDR3 size: 15 residues. Germline CDR1 is MNHNY and CDR2 is SVGAGI (reference sequence). After removal of 10 bases from V and 7 bases from J, the junction contained 12 bases not matched to a gene. CDR3 DNA sequence: TGTGCCATCCGCCCCCTCGGACAGGGCAATTCACCCCTCCACTTT. Translated: CAIRPLGQGNSPLHF.

The table lists this clone with a count of one. The V gene is TRBV5-1, the J gene TRBJ1-2; 7 nucleotides line up with TRBD1. The CDR3 runs to 15 residues. Germline V CDR1 and CDR2: SGHRS, YFSETQ. The trim removed 4 bases at V and 0 bases at J, leaving 6 bases unmatched. The CDR3 coding sequence is TGCGCCAGCAGCCCCGGGACAGTAGCTAACTATGGCTACACCTTC. It yields the protein CASSPGTVANYGYTF. Full variable domain (rest looked up from reference TRBV5-1 and TRBJ1-2): KAGVTQTPRYLIKTRGQQVTLSCSPISGHRSVSWYQQTPGQGLQFLFEYFSETQRNKGNFPGRFSGRQFSNSRSEMNVSTLELGDSALYLCASSPGTVANYGYTFGSGTRLTVV.

Remarks on this clone: Other nucleotide sequences in the sample specify the same CDR3. V and J are TRBV12-3 or TRBV12-4 and TRBJ1-2; D gene ambiguous. V was clipped by 1 base and J by 5 bases, with 8 bases between them. This CDR3 has 13 amino acids. CDR3 sequence: CASSLGRNYGYTF. CDR3 bases: TGTGCCAGCAGTTTAGGGCGGAATTATGGCTACACCTTC.

This clone was seen a single time. The rearrangement uses TRBV13 and TRBJ1-2; 7 nucleotides match TRBD1. Germline trimming cut 0 bases from V and 3 bases from J; bases unmatched to any gene: 10. Germline CDR1 and CDR2: PRHDT and FYEKMQ (reference sequence). The CDR3 consists of 17 residues. CDR3 protein: CASSLGTGDNRDYGYTF. Written as DNA, the CDR3 is TGTGCCAGCAGCTTAGGAACAGGGGACAACAGGGACTATGGCTACACCTTC.

The gene calls are TRBV5-4 and TRBJ1-2; 7 bases fit TRBD1. V lost 6 bases, J lost 0 bases, and 8 bases stayed unmatched. Germline values: CDR1 SGHNT, CDR2 YYREEE (reference sequence). The length of the CDR3 is 15 residues. The CDR3 nucleotides are TGTGCCAGCAACGAACAGGGGCCAGCTAACTATGGCTACACCTTC. Protein sequence: CASNEQGPANYGYTF. Based on the CDR3 plus reference TRBV5-4 and TRBJ1-2, the full variable domain is ETGVTQSPTHLIKTRGQQVTLRCSSQSGHNTVSWYQQALGQGPQFIFQYYREEENGRGNFPPRFSGLQFPNYSSELNVNALELDDSALYLCASNEQGPANYGYTFGSGTRLTVV.

The chain recombines TRBV2 with TRBJ2-7; 9 positions agree with TRBD1. CDR3 length: 14 amino acids. Germline values: CDR1 SNHLY, CDR2 FYNNEI. Losses at the gene ends were 6 bases for V and 5 bases for J; bases not matched to a gene: 8. Written as DNA, the CDR3 is TGTGCCAGCAGCCGAGGACAGGGGAACAACGAGCAGTACTTC. Encoded protein: CASSRGQGNNEQYF.

This clone was found once. This chain connects TRBV19 to TRBJ1-3; TRBD1 aligns across 7 bases. This CDR3 is built from 15 residues. From germline, CDR1 is LNHDA and CDR2 SQIVND (reference sequence). V was pared by 5 bases and J by 0 bases, with 4 bases of the junction left unmatched. The CDR3 sequence: CASSLTGSSGNTIYF. DNA for the CDR3: TGTGCCAGTAGTCTGACAGGGTCCTCTGGAAACACCATATATTTT.

V usage is TRBV6-2 or TRBV6-3 and J usage is TRBJ1-5; the D is unclear. This CDR3 spans 16 amino acids. CDR1 is MNHEY and CDR2 is SVGEGT in the germline V gene. V was pared by 0 bases and J by 0 bases, with 9 bases between. Here the CDR3 DNA reads TGTGCCAGCAGTTACTCGTCAGCGTATAGCAATCAGCCCCAGCATTTT. Translation gives CASSYSSAYSNQPQHF.

This sequence joins TRBV7-9 and TRBJ1-4; D gene unclear. CDR1 is SEHNR and CDR2 is FQNEAQ in the germline V gene (reference sequence). The CDR3 is 16 residues long. With 5 bases removed from V and 0 bases from J, the gap between germline ends came to 13 bases. CDR3 residues: CASSQAPSATNEKLFF. CDR3 bases: TGTGCCAGCAGCCAGGCCCCTAGCGCAACTAATGAAAAACTGTTTTTT.

The genes are TRBV12-3 or TRBV12-4 and TRBJ1-6; D gene unclear. With 1 base removed from V and 8 bases from J, the gap between germline ends came to 6 bases. CDR3 size: 13 residues. The CDR3 protein is CASSLGTDSPLHF. CDR3 nucleotides: TGTGCCAGCAGTTTAGGAACGGATTCACCCCTCCACTTT.

This chain connects TRBV9 to TRBJ2-7; TRBD1 matches at 8 bases. V was clipped by 0 bases and J by 3 bases; unmatched bases: 11. This CDR3 spans 17 amino acids. Germline-derived CDR1 and CDR2 are SGDLS and YYNGEE. The CDR3 nucleotides are TGTGCCAGCAGCGTAGGTCCTCCGGGACAGGCGATCTACGAGCAGTACTTC. This encodes CASSVGPPGQAIYEQYF.

This clone was seen just once. The chain recombines TRBV7-2 with TRBJ1-5, with 8 bases identical to TRBD1. The ends lost 4 bases at V and 6 bases at J; junction bases unmatched: 2. The germline CDR1 and CDR2 sequences are SGHTA and FQGNSA. CDR3 size: 13 residues. CDR3 coding DNA: TGTGCCAGCAGCTACAGGGGGTCTCAGCCCCAGCATTTT. Protein: CASSYRGSQPQHF.

The V call is TRBV7-2, the J call TRBJ2-1; the D gene is possibly TRBD2 (5 bases). V shed 4 bases and J shed 11 bases, with 15 bases lying between them. CDR1 and CDR2 (germline): SGHTA, FQGNSA. The CDR3 totals 13 residues. The CDR3 DNA reads as TGTGCCAGCAGCTCCCACTCCCGGGAACAGCAGTTCTTC. Residues: CASSSHSREQQFF.

The chain couples TRBV30 to TRBJ1-6; D is undetermined. Germline V gene sequence: CDR1 GTSNPN, CDR2 SVGIG (reference sequence). CDR3 length equals 15 residues. V lost 1 base and J 8 bases, leaving 15 bases between the germline ends. CDR3 residues: CAWSDKKGGYSPLHF. The CDR3 DNA sequence: TGTGCCTGGAGTGATAAGAAAGGCGGGTATTCACCCCTCCACTTT.

The chain uses TRBV2 and TRBJ1-2; D possibly corresponds to TRBD1 (6 bases). The CDR3 sequence is 13 residues long. With 5 bases removed from V and 7 bases from J, the gap between germline ends came to 14 bases. In germline, CDR1 is SNHLY, CDR2 FYNNEI. The CDR3 protein is CASSRQGSGGYTF. CDR3 in DNA: TGTGCCAGCAGTCGGCAGGGGAGTGGTGGCTACACCTTC.

The CDR3, as DNA: TGTGCCAGCAGCTTAGGACTAGCGGGGGGGTACCAAGAGACCCAGTACTTC. This gives the protein CASSLGLAGGYQETQYF. The rearrangement links TRBV7-2 to TRBJ2-5, with 14 bases aligning to TRBD2. V lost 1 base and J lost 0; bases outside the gene matches: 1. CDR1 is SGHTA and CDR2 is FQGNSA in the germline V gene. The CDR3 covers 17 residues. The whole variable domain, filled in from reference TRBV7-2 and TRBJ2-5, reads GAGVSQSPSNKVTEKGKDVELRCDPISGHTALYWYRQSLGQGLEFLIYFQGNSAPDKSGLPSDRFSAERTGGSVSTLTIQRTQQEDSAVYLCASSLGLAGGYQETQYFGPGTRLLVL.

The rearrangement joins TRBV12-5 to TRBJ2-5; D might be TRBD1 (8 bases). CDR1 and CDR2 from the germline V gene are LGHNT and FRNRAP. Trimming took off 2 bases at V and 0 bases at J, with 16 bases between the two ends. CDR3 length: 17 residues. Here the CDR3 DNA reads TGTGCTAGTGGTTTGCCCAGGGGGCGGGAGAACCAAGAGACCCAGTACTTC. Translated, it gives CASGLPRGRENQETQYF.